One sample yielded the 11 T cell receptor beta chains listed below, sequenced in a study of post-analysis software for immune sequencing data. Study findings and constraints: Four or five TRBV segments were more frequent in patients than controls; TRBV5-6, TRBV5-1 and TRBV20-1 belonged to this group.

No antigen has been identified for these receptors. Built from TCR beta cDNA, the libraries had unique molecular identifiers in them. TCRdb called the PCR reads again in MiXCR, with one record for every CDR3 protein. The sample contains around 440,000 distinct CDR3 sequences, roughly 45% of which appear only once. Sequencing input: blood. All receptors come from a girl aged 5 to 17 with multiple sclerosis.

The chain employs TRBV12-3 or TRBV12-4 and TRBJ2-4, with 13 bases fitting TRBD2. The end of the DNA aligns better with TRBJ2-7, so the J call may be wrong. The CDR3 has 15 amino acids. The DNA of the CDR3 is TGTGCCAGCACCAGACGACTAGCGGGAGGAGACGAGCAGTACTTC. Residues: CASTRRLAGGDEQYF.

A few counts support this clonotype. The chain has TRBV20-1 and TRBJ2-1, with a weak D call TRBD2 (5 bases). Deletions cut 3 bases from V and 7 bases from J, with 16 bases between. The germline CDR1 and CDR2 sequences are DFQATT and SNEGSKA (reference sequence). The CDR3 has 14 amino acids. The CDR3 bases are TGCAGTGCTAGGTTCGGAGCGGCCATAAATGAGCAGTTCTTC. Amino acid sequence: CSARFGAAINEQFF.

The J gene is TRBJ2-7, the V gene TRBV14; D may be TRBD1 (6 bases). Trimming took 4 bases from V and 7 from J, leaving 20 bases between them. This CDR3 spans 15 amino acids. Per the germline V gene, CDR1 is SGHDN and CDR2 is FVKESK. CDR3: CASSLYRDNYNEQYF. Written as DNA, the CDR3 is TGTGCCAGCAGCCTTTACCGGGACAACTACAATGAGCAGTACTTC.

This clonotype was seen a few times. V usage is TRBV10-3 and J usage is TRBJ2-5; 10 bases match TRBD2. J lost 3 bases, V lost 0 bases, and 7 bases had no gene match. This CDR3 has 17 residues. Germline values: CDR1 ENHRY, CDR2 SYGVKD. The chain's CDR3 is CAISESVAGGRKETQYF. Written as DNA, the CDR3 is TGTGCCATCAGTGAGTCCGTAGCGGGAGGACGCAAAGAGACCCAGTACTTC.

This chain connects TRBV29-1 to TRBJ2-5; 8 nucleotides align to TRBD2. With 6 bases clipped from V and 6 bases from J, the junction kept 6 bases outside the gene matches. The CDR3 runs 12 residues. The V gene's germline CDR1 is SQVTM and CDR2 ANQGSEA. For the CDR3, the DNA is TGCAGCGTCCGAGCGGGAGTACAGACCCAGTACTTC. It translates to CSVRAGVQTQYF.

This chain uses TRBV12-3 or TRBV12-4 with TRBJ2-7, with D tentatively TRBD2 (6 bases). V was shortened by 7 bases and J by 0 bases, with 16 bases between the two germline ends. The CDR3 runs 15 residues. The CDR3 sequence is CASTLAVTHSYEQYF. CDR3 DNA: TGTGCCAGCACCTTAGCGGTAACGCACTCCTACGAGCAGTACTTC.

The V and J genes are TRBV28 and TRBJ2-7, with TRBD2 identical over 14 bases. The length of the CDR3 is 17 residues. Trimming cost V 4 bases and J 0 bases; bases outside gene matches: 5. Germline CDR1 MDHEN, CDR2 SYDVKM. The CDR3 here is CASSSGTSGSFSYEQYF. In nucleotides, the CDR3 is TGTGCCAGCAGTTCCGGGACTAGCGGGAGTTTCTCCTACGAGCAGTACTTC.

The J gene is TRBJ2-1, the V gene TRBV20-1, with unresolved D. CDR3 size: 11 residues. V lost 6 bases, J lost 12 bases, and 15 bases lay in between. Germline-derived CDR1 and CDR2 are DFQATT and SNEGSKA (reference sequence). CDR3 sequence (DNA): TGCAGTGCGCTTCCTGCAAGGAGGCAGTTCTTC. It codes for CSALPARRQFF.

The genes are TRBV29-1 and TRBJ2-7; no clear D gene. The V end lost 0 bases, the J end lost 3 bases, and 6 bases lay between the germline ends. The length of the CDR3 is 12 residues. Germline loops: CDR1 SQVTM, CDR2 ANQGSEA. CDR3 sequence: CSVEEVNYEQYF. In DNA, the CDR3 is TGCAGCGTTGAAGAAGTAAACTACGAGCAGTACTTC.

V and J are TRBV24-1 and TRBJ2-1; 8 bases are a match to TRBD2. This CDR3 is built from 18 residues. Germline V gene data show CDR1 as KGHDR and CDR2 as SFDVKD. Trimming cost V 4 bases and J 5 bases; bases outside gene matches: 15. The CDR3 region has the DNA TGTGCCACCAGTGACCACAGCGGGAGCGGTCCCCGAGACAATGAGCAGTTCTTC. It yields the protein CATSDHSGSGPRDNEQFF.

V usage is TRBV5-5 and J usage is TRBJ1-5; 8 nucleotides align to TRBD1. The CDR3 contains 16 residues. The V gene's germline CDR1 is SGHKS and CDR2 YYEKEE (reference sequence). The ends lost 5 bases at V and 5 bases at J; junction bases unmatched: 12. This chain's CDR3 is CASSDIPQGADQPQHF. The CDR3 DNA follows: TGTGCCAGCAGTGACATTCCCCAGGGGGCGGATCAGCCCCAGCATTTT.